This is a list of T cell receptor beta chains from one sample in a study of control samples from healthy donors and cancer patients. Repertoires were generated with immunoSEQ multiplex PCR, while TCRdb's copy carries only in-frame clones and drops some. The repertoire holds fewer than 100,000 clones, with 82% as singletons. Sequencing input: blood. These receptors were taken from a man aged 55 to 70 in good health. Each CDR3 is given with its conserved first and last residue. A D gene is named only where the DNA matches it firmly. Some rows have no size entry. The others give once, few or many, or a class for an expanded clone.

D gene	V gene	J gene	clone size	CDR3 DNA	CDR3 protein
TRBD1	TRBV28	TRBJ1-4	NA	TGTGCCAGCAGTACCGGGACAGGGAACGAAAAACTGTTTTTT	CASSTGTGNEKLFF
NA	TRBV19	TRBJ2-3	NA	TGTGCCAGTAGTATGAAAGGTGGGGTACGAACGCAGTATTTT	CASSMKGGVRTQYF
NA	TRBV3-1/TRBV3-2	TRBJ1-1	NA	TGTGCCAGCAGCCATGCGTCCCGATTGGGAACTGAAGCTTTCTTT	CASSHASRLGTEAFF
NA	TRBV21-1	TRBJ2-1	NA	TGTGCCAGCAGTTTTCCGGGACAGAGCTCCTACAATGAGCAGTTCTTC	CASSFPGQSSYNEQFF
NA	TRBV30	TRBJ1-6	NA	TGTGCCTGGAGTATTCAATACGGGGGTCTGAATTCACCCCTCCACTTT	CAWSIQYGGLNSPLHF
TRBD2	TRBV6-1	TRBJ2-7	few	TGTGCCAGCAGTGTAGCGGGGGAAGCCTACGAGCAGTACTTC	CASSVAGEAYEQYF
NA	TRBV5-6	TRBJ1-6	NA	TGTGCCAGCAGCTTGTTGGACAGAGACAATTCACCCCTCCACTTT	CASSLLDRDNSPLHF
NA	TRBV10-3	TRBJ2-1	NA	TGTGCCATCAGTGAGTCTAGATACCAGGGGAATGAGCAGTTCTTC	CAISESRYQGNEQFF
NA	TRBV5-6	TRBJ2-5	NA	TGTGCCAGCAGCTCGGTAGGGGAAGAGACCCAGTACTTC	CASSSVGEETQYF
NA	TRBV6-5	TRBJ1-1	NA	TGTGCCAGCAGTTCCCTGGACGGGAACACTGAAGCTTTCTTT	CASSSLDGNTEAFF
NA	TRBV25-1	TRBJ1-1	NA	TGTGCCAGCAGTCGGGCGGTGAACACTGAAGCTTTCTTT	CASSRAVNTEAFF
TRBD1	TRBV6-5	TRBJ1-2	NA	TGTGCCAGCAGTCGAGGGGGACAGACCAACTATGGCTACACCTTC	CASSRGGQTNYGYTF
NA	TRBV7-3	TRBJ2-7	NA	TGTGCCAGCAGCTTAACCGGATACAGGAACGAGCAGTACTTC	CASSLTGYRNEQYF
NA	TRBV19	TRBJ1-2	NA	TGTGCCAGTAGTCCCCACAGGGATGGCTACACCTTC	CASSPHRDGYTF
NA	TRBV5-1	TRBJ2-7	NA	TGCGCCAGCAGCTTGGATATTTCCGGGAAATACCTCTCCTACGAGCAGTACTTC	CASSLDISGKYLSYEQYF
TRBD2	TRBV14	TRBJ2-1	once	TGTGCCAGCAGCCGATCCGGGACTAGCTCCTACAATGAGCAGTTCTTC	CASSRSGTSSYNEQFF
NA	TRBV3-1/TRBV3-2	TRBJ1-3	few	TGTGCCAGCAGCCGAACGAGCTCTGGAAACACCATATATTTT	CASSRTSSGNTIYF
NA	TRBV5-1	TRBJ2-2	NA	TGCGCCAGCAGCTTGGGGGGAGTGCGCACCGGGGAGCTGTTTTTT	CASSLGGVRTGELFF
NA	TRBV19	TRBJ1-5	NA	TGTGCCAGTCGGGACAATATTAATCCGCCCCAGCATTTT	CASRDNINPPQHF
NA	TRBV25-1	TRBJ2-3	NA	TGTGCCAGCAGTGAATCAACAGATACGCAGTATTTT	CASSESTDTQYF
NA	TRBV5-6	TRBJ1-1	NA	TGTGCCAGCAGCTTGAGTCCGCAGGAAGCTTTCTTT	CASSLSPQEAFF
NA	TRBV6-5	TRBJ1-2	few	TGTGCCAGCAGTTATCGCGATCATCACGCTCGCTATGGCTACACCTTC	CASSYRDHHARYGYTF